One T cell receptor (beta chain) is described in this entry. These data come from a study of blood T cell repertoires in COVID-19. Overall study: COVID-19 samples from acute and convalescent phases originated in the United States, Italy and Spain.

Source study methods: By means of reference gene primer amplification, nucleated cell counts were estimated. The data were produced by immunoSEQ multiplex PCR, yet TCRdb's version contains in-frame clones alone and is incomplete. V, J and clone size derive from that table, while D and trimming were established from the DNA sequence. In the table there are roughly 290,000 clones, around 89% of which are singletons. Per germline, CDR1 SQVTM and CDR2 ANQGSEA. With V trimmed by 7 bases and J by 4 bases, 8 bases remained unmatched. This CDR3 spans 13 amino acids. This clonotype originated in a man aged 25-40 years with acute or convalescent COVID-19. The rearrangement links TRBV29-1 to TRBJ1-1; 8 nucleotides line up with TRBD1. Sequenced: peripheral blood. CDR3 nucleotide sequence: TGCAGCGGGCACAGGGGGGAGGGCACTGAAGCTTTCTTT. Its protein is CSGHRGEGTEAFF. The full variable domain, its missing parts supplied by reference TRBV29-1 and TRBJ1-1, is SAVISQKPSRDICQRGTSLTIQCQVDSQVTMMFWYRQQPGQSLTLIATANQGSEATYESGFVIDKFPISRPNLTFSTLTVSNMSPEDSSIYLCSGHRGEGTEAFFGQGTRLTVV.